Listed below are T cell receptor beta chains from one sample, sequenced in a study of a mutant IDH1 vaccine in newly diagnosed glioma. TCRdb's table, derived via immunoSEQ multiplex PCR, lists solely in-frame clones and lacks some. Of just under 95,000 clones listed, roughly 80% are singletons. The sequenced sample was PBMCs, obtained from a glioma patient treated with radiotherapy, temozolomide or both. Every receptor here comes from a woman between 50 and 59 years old with glioma. Both conserved end residues are part of each CDR3. D genes are given only for firm matches. Not all rows give a size; the values are once, few, many and, for expanded clones, a class.

abundance,v_gene,j_gene,d_gene,CDR3nt,CDR3aa
NA,TRBV18,TRBJ1-2,NA,TGTGCCAGCTCACCAGGGGACACCTCCTATGGCTACACCTTC,CASSPGDTSYGYTF
NA,TRBV25-1,TRBJ2-1,NA,TGTGCCAGCAGTCCACCCGGGACACCCTACAATGAGCAGTTCTTC,CASSPPGTPYNEQFF
NA,TRBV27,TRBJ2-3,TRBD2,TGTGCCAGCAGTCGCCTCGGGGGGGCCAAAGATACGCAGTATTTT,CASSRLGGAKDTQYF
NA,TRBV27,TRBJ2-3,TRBD2,TGTGCCAGCAGTTTCTACGCGGGGGGGCGAGATACGCAGTATTTT,CASSFYAGGRDTQYF
once,TRBV9,TRBJ2-6,NA,TGTGCCAGCAGCGGGGGACACCGCTCTGGGGCCAACGTCCTGACTTTC,CASSGGHRSGANVLTF
NA,TRBV9,TRBJ1-2,NA,TGTGCCAGCAGCGGCCGGGCTCCTGGCTACACCTTC,CASSGRAPGYTF
once,TRBV19,TRBJ1-3,TRBD1,TGTGCCAGTCGCCGGGACAGGGACCGAAACACCATATATTTT,CASRRDRDRNTIYF
NA,TRBV29-1,TRBJ1-1,NA,TGCAGCGTTCTAGACACGTTAAGTGGCACTGAAGCTTTCTTT,CSVLDTLSGTEAFF
NA,TRBV5-1,TRBJ2-7,TRBD1,TGCGCCAGCAGCTTGGCACAGGGGAAATACAACGAGCAGTACTTC,CASSLAQGKYNEQYF
NA,TRBV6-1,TRBJ1-6,TRBD1,TGTGCCAGCCGGGGGGACAGGGGGCAATCTTCACCCCTCCACTTT,CASRGDRGQSSPLHF
NA,TRBV7-9,TRBJ1-2,TRBD1,TGTGCCAGCAGCTTAGCAGGGCAGGGGGCAACTGGCTACACCTTC,CASSLAGQGATGYTF
NA,TRBV6-1,TRBJ2-1,NA,TGTGCCGCACAGAAGAGCTCCTACAATGAGCAGTTCTTC,CAAQKSSYNEQFF
few,TRBV5-1,TRBJ1-6,NA,TGCGCCAGCAGCTTGGCCCCGTTGGGGGAACCCCTCCACTTT,CASSLAPLGEPLHF
NA,TRBV5-6,TRBJ1-1,NA,TGTGCCAGCAGCTTGGCGGCGGTGAACACTGAAGCTTTCTTT,CASSLAAVNTEAFF
NA,TRBV10-3,TRBJ1-4,TRBD1,TGTGCCACCCAGACAGGGGGTGAAAAACTGTTTTTT,CATQTGGEKLFF
NA,TRBV4-1,TRBJ1-1,NA,TGCGCCAGCAGCCAAGATGGACTCAAGGGGACTGAAGCTTTCTTT,CASSQDGLKGTEAFF
NA,TRBV5-1,TRBJ1-4,NA,TGCGCCAGCAGCTTGGGGGGGTTGGGTGAAAAACTGTTTTTT,CASSLGGLGEKLFF
few,TRBV15,TRBJ1-1,NA,TGTGCCACCAGCAGAGATCTGGGCAGAGAAGCTTTCTTT,CATSRDLGREAFF
NA,TRBV4-1,TRBJ2-7,TRBD2,TGCGCCAGCAGCCAAGTTGTAGCGGGGGCCTACGAGCAGTACTTC,CASSQVVAGAYEQYF
NA,TRBV6-5,TRBJ2-7,TRBD2,TGTGCCAGCGGCGGGGGGGCCTACGAGCAGTACTTC,CASGGGAYEQYF
NA,TRBV19,TRBJ1-5,TRBD1,TGTGCCAGTCAACAGGGGTTGTATCAGCCCCAGCATTTT,CASQQGLYQPQHF
NA,TRBV7-9,TRBJ1-2,NA,TGTGCCAGCAGCTCTCTGAGCACGGCCTATGGCTACACCTTC,CASSSLSTAYGYTF
NA,TRBV14,TRBJ2-5,TRBD2,TGTGCCAGCAGCCAAAGGGGACTAATCCAGACCCAGTACTTC,CASSQRGLIQTQYF
NA,TRBV15,TRBJ1-5,TRBD1,TGTGCCACCAGCAGTCTTACAGGGGGGAATCAGCCCCAGCATTTT,CATSSLTGGNQPQHF
NA,TRBV6-5,TRBJ1-6,NA,TGTGCCAGCAGTTACCAACAGGTTAGGGATTCACCCCTCCACTTT,CASSYQQVRDSPLHF
once,TRBV27,TRBJ1-1,TRBD1,TGTGCCAGCAGCCAAACAGGGGTCAGGACTGAAGCTTTCTTT,CASSQTGVRTEAFF
NA,TRBV25-1,TRBJ2-3,NA,TGTGCCAGCAGTGCCAGGGGGGGCACAGATACGCAGTATTTT,CASSARGGTDTQYF
NA,TRBV27,TRBJ1-1,NA,TGTGCCAGCAGTCCCCTACAGAAGAACACTGAAGCTTTCTTT,CASSPLQKNTEAFF
NA,TRBV4-1,TRBJ2-3,NA,TGCGCCAGCAGCACCACAGATACGCAGTATTTT,CASSTTDTQYF
NA,TRBV9,TRBJ1-3,NA,TGTGCCAGCAGCTCAGAGCAAAGCTCTGGAAACACCATATATTTT,CASSSEQSSGNTIYF
NA,TRBV5-6,TRBJ2-3,NA,TGTGCCAGCAGCCCGCTCAGAGCTAGCACAGATACGCAGTATTTT,CASSPLRASTDTQYF
NA,TRBV6-5,TRBJ1-1,NA,TGTGCCAGCAGTTACTCGGTGGGAATTCACACTGAAGCTTTCTTT,CASSYSVGIHTEAFF
NA,TRBV7-8,TRBJ2-7,TRBD1,TGTGCCAGCAGCATGGACAGGGCCTACGAGCAGTACTTC,CASSMDRAYEQYF
NA,TRBV4-3,TRBJ1-1,NA,TGCGCCAGCAGCGCCCGGGGCTTGGGGTACGGCACTGAAGCTTTCTTT,CASSARGLGYGTEAFF